The rows below give T cell receptor beta chains drawn from one sample of a study of CD8 T cells in Susac syndrome. MiXCR was run by TCRdb on the immunoSEQ multiplex PCR reads, yielding one entry per CDR3 protein. Altogether around 71,000 distinct CDR3 sequences are present, nearly 96% being singletons, with the ten largest covering around 0.11%. The sample taken for sequencing was CD4+ T cells from PBMCs. These receptors all come from a human donor with multiple sclerosis. Each CDR3 is given with its conserved first and last residue. The D gene is left open where the match is weak. Clone sizes are given selectively: once, few, many, or a class where the clone is expanded.

V,J,size,D,CDR3,DNA
TRBV5-1,TRBJ2-6,-,-,CASSLSRDLPGANVLTF,TGCGCCAGCAGCTTGAGCAGGGATCTACCTGGGGCCAACGTCCTGACTTTC
TRBV24-1,TRBJ2-2,-,-,CATSDPREPSGELFF,TGTGCCACCAGTGATCCCCGGGAACCGTCCGGGGAGCTGTTTTTT
TRBV7-2,TRBJ2-7,-,-,CASSLDPGPYEQYF,TGTGCCAGCAGCTTAGATCCAGGACCCTACGAGCAGTACTTC
TRBV7-2,TRBJ2-7,-,TRBD2,CASSPPTSGVLSYEQYF,TGTGCCAGCAGCCCCCCGACTAGCGGGGTGCTCTCCTACGAGCAGTACTTC
TRBV9,TRBJ1-1,-,TRBD1,CASSVELIQGAGTEAFF,TGTGCCAGCAGCGTGGAATTGATACAGGGGGCTGGCACTGAAGCTTTCTTT
TRBV20-1,TRBJ2-7,-,-,CSARDDTGSAYEQYF,TGCAGTGCTAGAGATGACACGGGGTCGGCCTACGAGCAGTACTTC
TRBV20-1,TRBJ2-2,-,-,CSASGQNTGELFF,TGCAGTGCTAGTGGGCAAAACACCGGGGAGCTGTTTTTT
TRBV5-4,TRBJ2-7,-,-,CASSITRGGYEQYF,TGTGCCAGCAGCATCACTAGGGGTGGATACGAGCAGTACTTC
TRBV20-1,TRBJ1-6,-,TRBD1,CSAEGQSSSYNSPLHF,TGCAGTGCTGAGGGACAGTCCAGCTCCTATAATTCACCCCTCCACTTT
TRBV3-1,TRBJ2-2,-,-,CASSQSTGELFF,TGTGCCAGCAGCCAGAGCACCGGGGAGCTGTTTTTT
TRBV3-1,TRBJ2-3,-,-,CASSQNSLSGGKQYF,TGTGCCAGCAGCCAAAACTCACTGTCCGGGGGCAAGCAGTATTTT
TRBV12-3/TRBV12-4,TRBJ2-7,-,-,CASSRELGEQYF,TGTGCCAGCAGTCGTGAACTTGGGGAGCAGTACTTC
TRBV5-5,TRBJ1-5,-,-,CASSLGGASNQPQHF,TGTGCCAGCAGCTTGGGGGGAGCGAGCAATCAGCCCCAGCATTTT
TRBV2,TRBJ2-2,-,-,CASSWDRNTGELFF,TGTGCCAGCAGCTGGGACCGCAACACCGGGGAGCTGTTTTTT
TRBV5-1,TRBJ1-4,-,-,CASSFLQGEEKLFF,TGCGCCAGCAGCTTTCTGCAGGGAGAAGAAAAACTGTTTTTT
TRBV5-1,TRBJ2-7,-,-,CASSLVLSSYEQYF,TGCGCCAGCAGCTTGGTGTTGAGCTCCTACGAGCAGTACTTC
TRBV7-9,TRBJ2-7,once,-,CASSLGTVNYEQYF,TGTGCCAGCAGCTTAGGGACGGTGAACTACGAGCAGTACTTC
TRBV12-3/TRBV12-4,TRBJ2-7,-,-,CASSTGGGYEQYF,TGTGCCAGCAGTACAGGGGGGGGCTACGAGCAGTACTTC
TRBV20-1,TRBJ1-4,-,-,CSARDNREGDEKLFF,TGCAGTGCTAGAGATAACAGGGAGGGGGATGAAAAACTGTTTTTT
TRBV29-1,TRBJ1-1,-,-,CSVARGETEAFF,TGCAGCGTTGCAAGGGGGGAAACTGAAGCTTTCTTT
TRBV5-6,TRBJ2-5,-,TRBD2,CASSLLARAGAQETQYF,TGTGCCAGCAGCTTATTGGCCAGAGCGGGGGCCCAAGAGACCCAGTACTTC